Presented here are 31 T cell receptor beta chains from one specimen sequenced in a study of Ad26.COV2.S vaccination and SARS-CoV-2 variants. The treatment is: some 20 received Ad26.COV2.S at low or high dose, single or two shots; about 5 received placebo; per-sample allocation not given. Day 63 following the first vaccine or placebo injection was when the samples were taken. The protocol was immunoSEQ multiplex PCR, while the TCRdb copy is restricted to in-frame clones and leaves out a portion. Here the sample spans 510,000 or so clones, 87% being singletons. The starting material was peripheral blood, obtained in a trial of Ad26.COV2.S vaccine versus placebo. The receptors come from a person between 18 and 59 years old who received the Ad26.COV2.S COVID-19 vaccine or a placebo.

The chain combines TRBV10-3 with TRBJ2-3; D is unclear. This CDR3 is 14 amino acids long. CDR1 is ENHRY, CDR2 SYGVKD, per germline. V was clipped by 3 bases and J by 4 bases, with 11 bases between them. CDR3 DNA sequence: TGTGCCATCAGTGACTACAAAGGAGCAGATACGCAGTATTTT. Amino acids: CAISDYKGADTQYF.

The chain combines TRBV6-2 or TRBV6-3 with TRBJ2-7; 10 bases align to TRBD1. The CDR3 is 14 amino acids. Per germline, CDR1 MNHEY and CDR2 SVGEGT. V lost 6 bases, J lost 3 bases, and 5 bases stayed unmatched. CDR3 protein: CASSLDRGFYEQYF. CDR3 nucleotide sequence: TGTGCCAGCAGCTTGGACAGGGGGTTCTACGAGCAGTACTTC.

V usage is TRBV7-2 and J usage is TRBJ2-7, with 7 bases that match TRBD1. Losses at the gene ends were 1 base for V and 4 bases for J; bases not matched to a gene: 7. The germline CDR1 and CDR2 sequences are SGHTA and FQGNSA. This CDR3 has 15 amino acids. The CDR3 region is CASSLVGGLIYEQYF. Here the CDR3 DNA reads TGTGCCAGCAGCTTAGTAGGGGGCCTGATTTACGAGCAGTACTTC.

The table lists this clone with a few counts. The CDR3 nucleotides are TGTGCCAGCAGTTGGGGATGGGAGGGCATGGGAACTAATGAAAAACTGTTTTTT. Its protein is CASSWGWEGMGTNEKLFF. This chain connects TRBV28 to TRBJ1-4; no definite D call. Per germline, CDR1 MDHEN and CDR2 SYDVKM. CDR3 length equals 18 residues. V lost 4 bases to trimming and J lost 1 base, with 19 bases between them.

This clone was found once. This sequence joins TRBV6-6 and TRBJ2-7; possibly TRBD2 for D (5 bases). V gave up 6 bases and J gave up 4 bases, with 16 bases separating them. The CDR3 spans 14 residues. CDR1 MNHNY and CDR2 SVGAGI come from the germline V gene (reference sequence). CDR3 sequence (DNA): TGTGCCAGCAGCCGTGGACTCCCCGGGTACGAGCAGTACTTC. This encodes CASSRGLPGYEQYF.

The rearrangement joins TRBV6-5 to TRBJ1-4, with D perhaps matching TRBD1 (5 bases). The CDR3 consists of 15 residues. Trimming shortened V by 6 bases and J by 5 bases, and 16 bases separated the two germline ends. Germline V gives CDR1 MNHEY, CDR2 SVGAGI. CDR3 loop: CASSREWGGNEKLFF. CDR3 DNA: TGTGCCAGCAGCAGGGAGTGGGGAGGGAATGAAAAACTGTTTTTT.

This CDR3 is CSAPTYTEAFF. Here the CDR3 DNA reads TGCAGTGCCCCGACTTACACTGAAGCTTTCTTT. The chain carries TRBV20-1 and TRBJ1-1; no clear D gene. V shed 6 bases and J shed 3 bases, with 8 bases lying between them. Germline V gene sequence: CDR1 DFQATT, CDR2 SNEGSKA (reference sequence). The CDR3 extends over 11 amino acids.

The chain recombines TRBV2 with TRBJ1-1; D gene ambiguous. Between the trimmed V and J ends, which lost 3 bases and 1 base, there was a span of 9 bases. CDR1 is SNHLY and CDR2 is FYNNEI in the germline V gene. The CDR3 contains 14 residues. The CDR3 nucleotides are TGTGCCAGCAGTGACCGGTCTCCGAACACTGAAGCTTTCTTT. Protein sequence: CASSDRSPNTEAFF.

This sequence joins TRBV28 and TRBJ1-2, with a tentative D call TRBD1 (5 bases). The CDR3 runs to 14 residues. CDR1 MDHEN and CDR2 SYDVKM come from the germline V gene. The ends were cut back, 7 bases at V and 3 bases at J, with 15 bases in the middle. CDR3 nucleotide sequence: TGTGCCAGCACCAAACCGTGGGGGTACTATGGCTACACCTTC. As protein: CASTKPWGYYGYTF.

The V gene is TRBV25-1, the J gene TRBJ1-2, with a weak D call TRBD1 (5 bases). Germline lookup yields CDR1 MGHDK and CDR2 SYGVNS. V lost 6 bases, J lost 10 bases, and 15 bases lay in between. The CDR3 consists of 12 residues. The CDR3 here is CASRMGGEPYTF. CDR3 nucleotides: TGTGCCAGCAGAATGGGGGGGGAACCCTACACCTTC.

V is TRBV28 and J is TRBJ1-2; possibly TRBD1 for D (6 bases). In germline, CDR1 is MDHEN, CDR2 SYDVKM. Trimming took 6 bases from V and 2 from J, leaving 13 bases between them. This CDR3 has 14 amino acids. The CDR3 protein is CASRVPGGNYGYTF. CDR3 nucleotide sequence: TGTGCCAGCAGAGTCCCGGGGGGCAACTATGGCTACACCTTC.

The chain combines TRBV6-1 with TRBJ2-7; a weak D match, TRBD2 (5 bases). CDR1 is MNHNS and CDR2 is SASEGT in the germline V gene. The CDR3 totals 14 residues. Trimming removed 2 bases at V and 2 bases at J, with 10 bases between. The CDR3 here is CASSELWEPYEQYF. CDR3 sequence (DNA): TGTGCCAGCAGTGAATTGTGGGAGCCCTACGAGCAGTACTTC.

The chain links TRBV12-3 or TRBV12-4 to TRBJ1-2, with D possibly TRBD1 on 6 matching bases. V was trimmed by 8 bases and J by 6 bases, leaving 16 bases between them. The CDR3 sequence is 13 residues long. The CDR3 protein is CASWMTGGNGYTF. In DNA form, the CDR3 reads TGTGCCAGCTGGATGACAGGCGGTAATGGCTACACCTTC.

V is TRBV6-5 and J is TRBJ2-2, with unresolved D. Trimming stripped 6 bases from V and 0 bases from J, with 5 bases between. The CDR3 has 13 amino acids. Germline CDR1 reads MNHEY; CDR2 reads SVGAGI. This CDR3 is CASRAPNTGELFF. DNA of the CDR3: TGTGCCAGCAGGGCGCCGAACACCGGGGAGCTGTTTTTT.

The chain uses TRBV9 and TRBJ2-7; D ambiguous. Trimming stripped 3 bases from V and 3 bases from J, with 4 bases between. The germline CDR1 and CDR2 sequences are SGDLS and YYNGEE. This CDR3 has 11 amino acids. DNA of the CDR3: TGTGCCAGCAGCGAAGGCTACGAGCAGTACTTC. Protein: CASSEGYEQYF. Looking up the rest from reference TRBV9 and TRBJ2-7 gives the full variable domain: DSGVTQTPKHLITATGQRVTLRCSPRSGDLSVYWYQQSLDQGLQFLIQYYNGEERAKGNILERFSAQQFPDLHSELNLSSLELGDSALYFCASSEGYEQYFGPGTRLTVT.

This clone has just one count. This sequence joins TRBV7-9 and TRBJ2-7; 8 bases align to TRBD1. Germline V CDR1 and CDR2: SEHNR, FQNEAQ (reference sequence). CDR3 length: 14 amino acids. V gave up 5 bases and J gave up 2 bases; unmatched junction bases: 5. CDR3 bases: TGTGCCAGCAGCCATCGGACAGGGACCTACGAGCAGTACTTC. As protein: CASSHRTGTYEQYF.

The chain employs TRBV9 and TRBJ1-3, with no clear D. The CDR3 runs 16 residues. Trimming removed 0 bases at V and 1 base at J, with 11 bases between. Germline V lookup: CDR1 SGDLS, CDR2 YYNGEE. Here the CDR3 reads CASSVASGLSGNTIYF. DNA for the CDR3: TGTGCCAGCAGCGTAGCGAGCGGACTTTCTGGAAACACCATATATTTT.

V and J are TRBV19 and TRBJ2-7; TRBD2 matches at 9 bases. Looked up from germline, CDR1 is LNHDA and CDR2 is SQIVND (reference sequence). V dropped 3 bases and J dropped 3; count of bases not matched to a gene: 6. CDR3 length: 15 amino acids. The CDR3 here is CASSMVAGGHYEQYF. The CDR3 DNA sequence: TGTGCCAGTAGTATGGTTGCGGGAGGGCACTACGAGCAGTACTTC.

This clone was seen only once. CDR3 region: CASSTSLAKNIQYF. The CDR3, as DNA: TGTGCCAGCAGCACGTCACTAGCCAAAAACATTCAGTACTTC. V is TRBV27 and J is TRBJ2-4, with D hard to call. The CDR3 spans 14 residues. Germline CDR1 reads MNHEY; CDR2 reads SMNVEV (reference sequence). Trimming stripped 6 bases from V and 0 bases from J, with 9 bases between.

This chain links TRBV5-1 with TRBJ1-1, with D possibly matching TRBD1 (6 bases). CDR3 size: 14 residues. The germline V gene encodes CDR1 SGHRS and CDR2 YFSETQ. V lost 4 bases and J lost 5, with 15 bases in between. CDR3 in amino acids: CASSPSNRETEAFF. Written as DNA, the CDR3 is TGCGCCAGCAGCCCTTCAAACAGGGAAACTGAAGCTTTCTTT.

The rearrangement uses TRBV5-1 and TRBJ2-7, with D possibly matching TRBD2 (6 bases). Germline CDR1 and CDR2: SGHRS and YFSETQ. This CDR3 region has 12 residues. Trimming stripped 3 bases from V and 4 bases from J, with 8 bases between. CDR3 sequence: CASSSGEYEQYF. The CDR3 nucleotides read TGCGCCAGCAGCTCGGGGGAGTACGAGCAGTACTTC.

V is TRBV19 and J is TRBJ1-6, with D possibly being TRBD1 (5 bases). This CDR3 has 16 amino acids. Trimming left V 6 bases short and J 10 bases short, with 22 bases between. Germline V lookup: CDR1 LNHDA, CDR2 SQIVND (reference sequence). For the CDR3, the DNA is TGTGCCAGTAGCCTTACGAGGCAGGGAGAAGGGTCACCCCTCCACTTT. Encoded protein: CASSLTRQGEGSPLHF.

This clone showed up just once. This chain uses TRBV2 with TRBJ2-5, with 11 bases that match TRBD1. CDR1 SNHLY and CDR2 FYNNEI come from the germline V gene. This CDR3 contains 16 residues. The V gene end was trimmed by 0 bases and the J gene end by 5 bases; junction bases not matched to a gene: 5. The CDR3 protein is CASSEARTGGVETQYF. In DNA form, the CDR3 reads TGTGCCAGCAGTGAAGCGCGGACAGGGGGCGTGGAGACCCAGTACTTC. Full variable domain (outside the CDR3, taken from reference TRBV2 and TRBJ2-5): EPEVTQTPSHQVTQMGQEVILRCVPISNHLYFYWYRQILGQKVEFLVSFYNNEISEKSEIFDDQFSVERPDGSNFTLKIRSTKLEDSAMYFCASSEARTGGVETQYFGPGTRLLVL.

V and J are TRBV30 and TRBJ2-7; 8 bases match TRBD1. Trimming removed 3 bases from V and 4 bases from J; junction bases left unmatched: 8. CDR1 is GTSNPN and CDR2 is SVGIG in the germline V gene (reference sequence). This CDR3 region has 14 residues. CDR3 DNA sequence: TGTGCCTGGAGGGCCGGGACAGGAGCATACGAGCAGTACTTC. Amino acids: CAWRAGTGAYEQYF.

The chain uses TRBV3-1 (or the pseudogene TRBV3-2) and TRBJ2-7, with 12 bases fitting TRBD1. There are 16 residues in the CDR3. J was trimmed by 5 bases and V by 3 bases; bases with no gene match: 8. Germline V gene sequence: CDR1 LGHDT, CDR2 YNNKEL (reference sequence). The DNA for the CDR3 is TGTGCCAGCAGCCAGTGGACCGGGACAGGGGGCCACGAGCAGTACTTC. It yields the protein CASSQWTGTGGHEQYF.

The chain couples TRBV5-1 to TRBJ1-2, with a tentative D call TRBD1 (6 bases). The V gene's germline CDR1 is SGHRS and CDR2 YFSETQ. The CDR3 runs 15 residues. V was shortened by 1 base and J by 0 bases, with 10 bases between the two germline ends. The CDR3 region is CASSLLTGSNYGYTF. The CDR3 DNA sequence: TGCGCCAGCAGCTTGCTTACAGGGTCTAACTATGGCTACACCTTC. The full variable domain, with the rest looked up from reference TRBV5-1 and TRBJ1-2, is KAGVTQTPRYLIKTRGQQVTLSCSPISGHRSVSWYQQTPGQGLQFLFEYFSETQRNKGNFPGRFSGRQFSNSRSEMNVSTLELGDSALYLCASSLLTGSNYGYTFGSGTRLTVV.

The rearrangement joins TRBV28 to TRBJ2-7; D might be TRBD2 (5 bases). The CDR3 totals 17 residues. The V gene's germline CDR1 is MDHEN and CDR2 SYDVKM. V lost 1 base and J lost 0, with 16 bases in between. CDR3: CASSLSFRGFSSYEQYF. Here the CDR3 DNA reads TGTGCCAGCAGTTTATCATTCCGGGGATTCAGCTCCTACGAGCAGTACTTC.

This chain connects TRBV12-5 to TRBJ2-7; the match to TRBD1 covers 7 bases. Germline CDR1 and CDR2: LGHNT and FRNRAP. The length of the CDR3 is 13 residues. After removal of 5 bases from V and 0 bases from J, the junction contained 1 base not matched to a gene. CDR3 loop: CASGRDSSYEQYF. CDR3 sequence (DNA): TGTGCTAGTGGTAGGGACAGCTCCTACGAGCAGTACTTC.

The V and J genes are TRBV6-4 and TRBJ2-1; TRBD2 matches at 9 bases. In germline, CDR1 is MRHNA, CDR2 SNTAGT. Trimming took 3 bases from V and 3 from J; bases not matched to a gene: 6. CDR3 length: 16 residues. The CDR3 sequence: CASSDLAGAYYNEQFF. The CDR3 DNA is TGTGCCAGCAGTGATTTAGCGGGAGCCTACTACAATGAGCAGTTCTTC.

V usage is TRBV5-1 and J usage is TRBJ2-7, with D perhaps being TRBD1 or TRBD2 (6 bases each). V was trimmed by 2 bases and J by 3 bases, leaving 12 bases between them. The CDR3 loop spans 14 amino acids. Germline V gives CDR1 SGHRS, CDR2 YFSETQ. CDR3 coding DNA: TGCGCCAGCAGCTTTGAGGGGGACTTCTACGAGCAGTACTTC. Protein product: CASSFEGDFYEQYF.

The chain has TRBV6-2 or TRBV6-3 and TRBJ2-7; 7 nucleotides agree with TRBD1. The trim removed 5 bases at V and 4 bases at J, leaving 5 bases unmatched. Germline V lookup: CDR1 MNHEY, CDR2 SVGEGT. The CDR3 sequence is 13 residues long. The CDR3 nucleotides are TGTGCCAGCAGTATGACAGGGCCATACGAGCAGTACTTC. This translates into CASSMTGPYEQYF.